This T cell receptor (beta chain) came from a study of T cells in Graves' hyperthyroidism and ophthalmopathy. Study-level background: Staff took peripheral blood when the initial diagnosis was made, before any treatment began. Study conclusions and caveats: Blood also carried most thyroid clonotypes expanded above 0.001.

The germline CDR1 and CDR2 sequences are GTSNPN and SVGIG (reference sequence). This CDR3 is 13 amino acids long. J gave up 3 bases and V 2 bases, and 4 bases lay outside the gene matches. TCR beta CDR3 sequences were amplified from RNA transcripts. HTBI primers were the set used in a first-round RT-PCR of the TCR CDR3. TCRdb passed the multiplex PCR reads through MiXCR, listing each CDR3 protein once. The sample lists about 560,000 distinct CDR3 sequences, 15% to 20% occurring once. Investigators excluded patients with uncontrolled infection, other autoimmune disease, pregnancy or lactation. Diagnosis rested on symptoms, serum thyroxine and TRAb, thyroid ultrasound, and orbital computed tomography. In its sample, this clonotype was seen many times. Its antigen is not known.

The chain employs TRBV30 and TRBJ2-7; the match to TRBD1 covers 7 bases. The TCR comes from a woman younger than 30 with Graves' hyperthyroidism. Sequenced sample: blood. Here the CDR3 reads CAWSWTGNYEQYF. CDR3 coding DNA: TGTGCCTGGAGTTGGACAGGAAACTACGAGCAGTACTTC. The whole variable domain, filled in from reference TRBV30 and TRBJ2-7, reads SQTIHQWPATLVQPVGSPLSLECTVEGTSNPNLYWYRQAAGRGLQLLFYSVGIGQISSEVPQNLSASRPQDRQFILSSKKLLLSDSGFYLCAWSWTGNYEQYFGPGTRLTVT.